The 11 T cell receptor beta chains reported below all come from one sample, sequenced in a study of CD8+ T cells in alopecia areata. The sample's treatment: oral pan-JAK inhibitor, 5-10 mg twice daily. Extraction and reverse transcription of RNA yielded cDNA as the sequencing template. Produced via immunoSEQ multiplex PCR; TCRdb's table is partial and in-frame only. The data show roughly 230,000 clones, around two fifths seen once. The source material was CD4+ T cells sorted from blood, sampled at roughly week 36, from a patient treated with tofacitinib. The receptors originated from a human donor with alopecia areata.

This clone has a handful of counts. The chain couples TRBV5-1 to TRBJ2-7; D is undetermined. The CDR3 totals 11 residues. The germline CDR1 and CDR2 sequences are SGHRS and YFSETQ. V lost 4 bases and J lost 5, with 7 bases in between. The CDR3 sequence is CASSRQHEQYF. The CDR3 bases are TGCGCCAGCAGCCGTCAACACGAGCAGTACTTC.

The J gene is TRBJ2-7, the V gene TRBV9; D is unresolved. CDR1 is SGDLS, CDR2 YYNGEE, per germline. The CDR3 covers 14 residues. Trimming left V 0 bases short and J 5 bases short, with 12 bases between. In DNA, the CDR3 is TGTGCCAGCAGCGTAGGCCTCTCGAACCACGAGCAGTACTTC. The encoded protein is CASSVGLSNHEQYF.

The gene calls are TRBV7-9 and TRBJ2-5; a weak D match, TRBD2 (6 bases). This CDR3 has 12 amino acids. The germline V gene encodes CDR1 SEHNR and CDR2 FQNEAQ (reference sequence). Trimming pared 5 bases from V and 10 bases from J, leaving 14 bases between. The DNA for the CDR3 is TGTGCCAGCAGCCACGAGACTAGGTTCCAGTACTTC. Translation gives CASSHETRFQYF.

This clone was seen a handful of times. The CDR3: CASINSPTGEQFF. CDR3 sequence (DNA): TGTGCCAGCATTAACAGCCCCACGGGGGAGCAGTTCTTC. The chain carries TRBV6-5 and TRBJ2-1, with D possibly being TRBD2 (5 bases). The CDR3 has 13 amino acids. Per the germline V gene, CDR1 is MNHEY and CDR2 is SVGAGI. Trimming took 7 bases from V and 10 from J, leaving 17 bases between them.

The gene calls are TRBV4-1 and TRBJ2-5, with TRBD1 as a possible D gene (7 bases). The DNA end is more similar to TRBJ2-7, so the J call may be wrong. Germline V gene sequence: CDR1 MGHRA, CDR2 YSYEKL. The CDR3 totals 16 residues. CDR3 residues: CASSQDGGTAGYEQYF. The CDR3 DNA follows: TGCGCCAGCAGCCAAGATGGAGGGACAGCCGGCTACGAGCAGTACTTC.

Points on this clone: Additional DNA sequences in this sample encode the identical CDR3. This sequence joins TRBV7-3 and TRBJ2-5; D is unresolved. The CDR3 has 13 residues. Per the germline V gene, CDR1 is SGHTA and CDR2 is FQGTGA. Deletions cut 0 bases from V and 2 bases from J, with 4 bases between. The CDR3 coding sequence is TGTGCCAGCAGCTTAACTCGGCAAGAGACCCAGTACTTC. Protein: CASSLTRQETQYF.

The chain uses TRBV30 and TRBJ1-2, with D perhaps TRBD1 (6 bases). The CDR3 totals 14 residues. V was shortened by 0 bases and J by 7 bases, with 15 bases between the two germline ends. CDR1 and CDR2 from the germline V gene are GTSNPN and SVGIG (reference sequence). The CDR3 DNA is TGTGCCTGGAGTGTAGGGGGACTCGGCGGTGGCTACACCTTC. It is translated as CAWSVGGLGGGYTF. The full variable domain, with the rest looked up from reference TRBV30 and TRBJ1-2, is SQTIHQWPATLVQPVGSPLSLECTVEGTSNPNLYWYRQAAGRGLQLLFYSVGIGQISSEVPQNLSASRPQDRQFILSSKKLLLSDSGFYLCAWSVGGLGGGYTFGSGTRLTVV.

This CDR3 is CASSAQGVGQFF. The CDR3 bases are TGTGCCAGCAGCGCTCAGGGGGTTGGGCAGTTCTTC. The chain is built from TRBV14 and TRBJ2-1, with 7 positions matching TRBD1. Per germline, CDR1 SGHDN and CDR2 FVKESK. With 5 bases clipped from V and 12 bases from J, the junction kept 7 bases outside the gene matches. CDR3 length: 12 residues.

For the CDR3, the DNA is TGTGCGCTATTGGGACAGGCGAACACCGGGGAGCTGTTTTTT. Protein sequence: CALLGQANTGELFF. The chain couples TRBV30 to TRBJ2-2; 8 bases map to TRBD1. This CDR3 spans 14 amino acids. Germline CDR1 GTSNPN, CDR2 SVGIG (reference sequence).

The chain's CDR3 is CASNRDRQRNEQFF. CDR3 coding DNA: TGTGCCAGCAACCGGGACAGGCAGAGGAATGAGCAGTTCTTC. This rearrangement joins TRBV9 to TRBJ2-1; 8 nucleotides agree with TRBD1. The CDR3 covers 14 residues. Trimming removed 6 bases from V and 7 bases from J; junction bases left unmatched: 9. The germline gives CDR1 SGDLS, CDR2 YYNGEE. Filled out from reference TRBV9 and TRBJ2-1, the complete variable domain reads DSGVTQTPKHLITATGQRVTLRCSPRSGDLSVYWYQQSLDQGLQFLIQYYNGEERAKGNILERFSAQQFPDLHSELNLSSLELGDSALYFCASNRDRQRNEQFFGPGTRLTVL.

The chain carries TRBV5-1 and TRBJ2-2; 13 bases map to TRBD2. V was clipped by 4 bases and J by 1 base; unmatched bases: 7. The V gene's germline CDR1 is SGHRS and CDR2 YFSETQ. The CDR3 has 18 amino acids. The CDR3 bases are TGCGCCAGCAGCCGTGGACTAGCGGGAGTCATGAACACCGGGGAGCTGTTTTTT. It is translated as CASSRGLAGVMNTGELFF.